What follows are 8 T cell receptor beta chains derived from one specimen sequenced in a study of shared clonotypes between healthy human individuals. Profiled with immunoSEQ multiplex PCR; TCRdb holds only in-frame clones, not every one. Of some 2,500,000 clones in the sample, 93% are singletons; the top ten hold around 0.37%. The sample taken for sequencing was naive CD4+ T cells from PBMCs. Regarding subset: CD45RA+ positively selected. These receptors came from a man between 18 and 35 years old in good health. Some clones in this sample may be carry-over from other donors' samples.

V and J are TRBV19 and TRBJ2-1; 10 bases are shared with TRBD1. V shed 6 bases, J shed 5 bases, and the junction held 7 bases outside the gene matches. Germline V gene sequence: CDR1 LNHDA, CDR2 SQIVND (reference sequence). The CDR3 totals 15 residues. CDR3 sequence: CASSRKGQGNNEQFF. CDR3 nucleotide sequence: TGTGCCAGTAGCCGTAAGGGACAGGGGAACAATGAGCAGTTCTTC.

The CDR3: CASSLVDPSAETQYF. In nucleotides, the CDR3 is TGCGCCAGCAGCTTGGTAGACCCCTCCGCAGAGACCCAGTACTTC. The chain couples TRBV5-1 to TRBJ2-5; D not certain. The germline CDR1 and CDR2 sequences are SGHRS and YFSETQ. Trimming took off 0 bases at V and 4 bases at J, with 13 bases between the two ends. The CDR3 is 15 residues long.

This chain connects TRBV7-2 to TRBJ2-5; D is perhaps TRBD1 or TRBD2 (5 bases each). Germline CDR1 reads SGHTA; CDR2 reads FQGNSA. The CDR3 has 14 residues. V was clipped by 4 bases and J by 5 bases, with 14 bases between them. As DNA, the CDR3 is TGTGCCAGCAGCTCCCCCGGGGCATGGGAGACCCAGTACTTC. Translation: CASSSPGAWETQYF. The full variable domain, with the rest looked up from reference TRBV7-2 and TRBJ2-5, is GAGVSQSPSNKVTEKGKDVELRCDPISGHTALYWYRQSLGQGLEFLIYFQGNSAPDKSGLPSDRFSAERTGGSVSTLTIQRTQQEDSAVYLCASSSPGAWETQYFGPGTRLLVL.

This clone was picked up one time. J is TRBJ2-6 and V is TRBV28; D is perhaps TRBD1 or TRBD2 (6 bases each). Trimming took off 6 bases at V and 0 bases at J, with 12 bases between the two ends. Germline V gene data show CDR1 as MDHEN and CDR2 as SYDVKM. CDR3 length: 16 residues. DNA for the CDR3: TGTGCCAGCAGCGTAAGGGGGGTCTCTGGGGCCAACGTCCTGACTTTC. Encoded protein: CASSVRGVSGANVLTF.

The rearrangement uses TRBV27 and TRBJ2-5; weak D call: TRBD2 (5 bases). Germline V lookup: CDR1 MNHEY, CDR2 SMNVEV (reference sequence). Trimming took 2 bases from V and 1 from J, leaving 17 bases between them. The CDR3 length is 17 residues. The CDR3 bases are TGTGCCAGCAGTTTAGGTTCTCCTAGCCACCTCCAAGAGACCCAGTACTTC. It yields the protein CASSLGSPSHLQETQYF.

The gene calls are TRBV30 and TRBJ1-2, with TRBD1 matching 9 bases. This CDR3 is built from 13 residues. CDR1 GTSNPN and CDR2 SVGIG come from the germline V gene (reference sequence). V shed 4 bases, J shed 6 bases, and the junction held 6 bases outside the gene matches. The CDR3 nucleotides read TGTGCCTGGAACGGGACAGGGTCGCATGGCTACACCTTC. It encodes CAWNGTGSHGYTF. The entire variable domain, with the rest obtained from reference TRBV30 and TRBJ1-2, is as follows: SQTIHQWPATLVQPVGSPLSLECTVEGTSNPNLYWYRQAAGRGLQLLFYSVGIGQISSEVPQNLSASRPQDRQFILSSKKLLLSDSGFYLCAWNGTGSHGYTFGSGTRLTVV.

This clone showed up just a few times. The rearrangement links TRBV5-4 to TRBJ1-1, with 9 nucleotides matching TRBD1. Looked up from germline, CDR1 is SGHNT and CDR2 is YYREEE (reference sequence). CDR3 length equals 16 residues. With V trimmed by 0 bases and J by 1 base, 4 bases remained unmatched. The CDR3 loop reads CASSLGGGQGNTEAFF. The CDR3 nucleotides read TGTGCCAGCAGCTTGGGAGGGGGACAGGGGAACACTGAAGCTTTCTTT.

J is TRBJ2-2 and V is TRBV5-1; TRBD2 aligns across 7 bases. Germline V gives CDR1 SGHRS, CDR2 YFSETQ. The J segment lost 6 bases and the V segment lost 0 bases, leaving 8 bases of the junction unmatched. CDR3 length equals 16 residues. Written as DNA, the CDR3 is TGCGCCAGCAGCTTGGTAACACTAGCGCTCGCCGGGGAGCTGTTTTTT. Protein: CASSLVTLALAGELFF.